Listed below are T cell receptor beta chains from one sample, sequenced in a study of early T cells in non-severe SARS-CoV-2 infection. Each CDR3 protein is one row after TCRdb ran MiXCR on the 5' RACE reads. The table lists some 61,000 distinct CDR3 sequences, about a tenth of them singletons, with less than 25% in the top ten. Sequencing was carried out using whole blood. The origin of the receptors is an adult who was a healthcare worker with PCR-confirmed SARS-CoV-2 infection or an uninfected control (not recorded which). Both conserved end residues are part of each CDR3. The order of the fields is V gene, clone size, D gene, J gene, CDR3 protein, CDR3 DNA. The D gene is left open where the match is weak. Clone size is given for some rows only: seen once, a few or many times, or a class if the clone is expanded.

TRBV3-1	.	.	TRBJ2-5	CASSQVLGPQETQYF	TGTGCCAGCAGCCAAGTCCTAGGGCCGCAAGAGACCCAGTACTTC
TRBV20-1	.	.	TRBJ2-3	CSALRGAGADTQYF	TGCAGTGCCCTCCGGGGGGCTGGCGCAGATACGCAGTATTTT
TRBV20-1	many	.	TRBJ1-1	CSARKDTEAFF	TGCAGTGCTAGGAAAGACACTGAAGCTTTCTTT
TRBV19	.	TRBD1	TRBJ1-1	CASSQGALGTEAFF	TGTGCCAGTAGCCAGGGGGCTCTGGGAACTGAAGCTTTCTTT
TRBV20-1	few	.	TRBJ1-2	CSARDKSYGYTF	TGCAGTGCTAGAGATAAGAGCTATGGCTACACCTTC
TRBV29-1	many	.	TRBJ1-2	CSAMGHTNYGYTF	TGCAGCGCCATGGGGCATACTAACTATGGCTACACCTTC
TRBV7-6	.	.	TRBJ2-1	CASSLDYNEQFF	TGTGCCAGCAGCCTCGACTACAATGAGCAGTTCTTC
TRBV5-6	.	.	TRBJ2-5	CASSLRGNQETQYF	TGTGCCAGCAGCTTACGGGGCAATCAAGAGACCCAGTACTTC
TRBV30	.	TRBD2	TRBJ2-5	CACSGAEETQYF	TGTGCCTGCAGCGGGGCGGAGGAGACCCAGTACTTC
TRBV4-2	.	.	TRBJ2-7	CASSQTWGATYEQYF	TGTGCCAGCAGCCAAACATGGGGGGCGACCTACGAGCAGTACTTC
TRBV3-1	many	.	TRBJ2-5	CASSRDFQETQYF	TGTGCCAGCAGCCGGGACTTCCAAGAGACCCAGTACTTC
TRBV15	many	.	TRBJ1-5	CATSSPKAGDSNQPQHF	TGTGCCACCAGCAGCCCCAAAGCAGGGGATAGCAATCAGCCCCAGCATTTT
TRBV12-3/TRBV12-4	.	TRBD1	TRBJ2-2	CASSAGTANTGELFF	TGTGCCAGCAGTGCTGGGACAGCGAACACCGGGGAGCTGTTTTTT
TRBV6-6	.	.	TRBJ1-3	CASSPHDSSGNTIYF	TGTGCCAGCAGCCCCCACGACAGCTCTGGAAACACCATATATTTT
TRBV12-5	.	.	TRBJ2-5	CASGLMGETQYF	TGTGCTAGTGGTTTGATGGGAGAGACCCAGTACTTC
TRBV19	few	.	TRBJ1-6	CASSISPRAPLHF	TGTGCCAGTAGTATCTCGCCTCGAGCACCCCTCCACTTT
TRBV7-9	many	.	TRBJ1-3	CASSLDGAGNTIYF	TGTGCCAGCAGCTTAGACGGGGCTGGAAACACCATATATTTT
TRBV12-3/TRBV12-4	many	.	TRBJ2-2	CASSFGGTNTGELFF	TGTGCCAGCAGTTTTGGCGGGACCAACACCGGGGAGCTGTTTTTT
TRBV12-2	few	.	TRBJ1-1	CASRLVPGPRDTEAFF	TGTGCAAGTCGCTTAGTCCCGGGACCCAGGGACACTGAAGCTTTCTTT
TRBV7-9	few	TRBD2	TRBJ2-1	CASSPSPGTSGRSSYNEQFF	TGTGCCAGCAGCCCGTCACCCGGGACTAGCGGAAGGAGCTCCTACAATGAGCAGTTCTTC
TRBV30	many	.	TRBJ2-1	CAWSVRTANYNEQFF	TGTGCCTGGAGTGTAAGGACAGCCAACTACAATGAGCAGTTCTTC
TRBV12-3/TRBV12-4	few	TRBD1	TRBJ2-7	CASSQGDTYEQYF	TGTGCCAGCAGCCAGGGGGACACCTACGAGCAGTACTTC
TRBV20-1	many	.	TRBJ2-3	CSARDRLVGLLDTQYF	TGCAGTGCTAGAGATCGGCTAGTAGGACTTTTAGATACGCAGTATTTT
TRBV2	.	.	TRBJ1-5	CASSPPISNQPQHF	TGTGCCAGCAGTCCTCCAATTAGCAATCAGCCCCAGCATTTT
TRBV25-1	many	.	TRBJ2-5	CASSEFRGTQETQYF	TGTGCCAGCAGTGAATTTCGGGGGACTCAGGAGACCCAGTACTTC
TRBV27	.	TRBD2	TRBJ2-1	CASSLSAGGHNEQFF	TGTGCCAGCAGTTTAAGCGCGGGGGGCCACAATGAGCAGTTCTTC
TRBV7-9	many	TRBD2	TRBJ2-2	CASEAGATNTGELFF	TGTGCCAGCGAAGCGGGGGCCACGAACACCGGGGAGCTGTTTTTT
TRBV20-1	.	.	TRBJ1-1	CSARDIFGKDEAFF	TGCAGTGCTAGAGATATCTTTGGGAAAGATGAAGCTTTCTTT
TRBV18	many	TRBD1	TRBJ2-7	CASSRIGTGDHEQYF	TGTGCCAGCTCACGCATCGGGACAGGGGACCACGAGCAGTACTTC
TRBV29-1	many	.	TRBJ2-5	CSTGEETQYF	TGCAGCACGGGGGAAGAGACCCAGTACTTC
TRBV7-9	many	.	TRBJ1-2	CASSSTVKRQTLYGYTF	TGTGCCAGCAGCTCTACGGTCAAGCGCCAGACCCTCTATGGCTACACCTTC
TRBV2	.	.	TRBJ2-7	CASGGGASNEQYF	TGTGCCAGCGGGGGCGGGGCTTCCAACGAGCAGTACTTC
TRBV11-2	.	TRBD1	TRBJ1-1	CASSEKIRGLLAFF	TGTGCCAGCAGCGAAAAGATTAGGGGGCTTTTAGCTTTCTTT
TRBV18	many	.	TRBJ1-3	CASSPATISGNTIYF	TGTGCCAGCTCACCGGCGACGATCTCTGGAAACACCATATATTTT
TRBV10-3	many	TRBD2	TRBJ2-7	CAISEGLADLSYEQYF	TGTGCCATCAGTGAAGGACTAGCGGATCTTTCCTACGAGCAGTACTTC
TRBV18	many	.	TRBJ2-5	CASAQQRDQETQYF	TGTGCCAGCGCACAACAGCGGGACCAAGAGACCCAGTACTTC
TRBV7-9	.	.	TRBJ2-7	CASSLKKGRDEQYF	TGTGCCAGCAGCTTAAAGAAGGGCCGGGACGAGCAGTACTTC
TRBV7-7	few	.	TRBJ2-2	CASSNTGNGELFF	TGTGCCAGCAGCAATACAGGAAACGGGGAGCTGTTTTTT
TRBV7-9	many	TRBD1	TRBJ1-2	CASSRDRVGYTF	TGTGCCAGCAGTAGGGACAGGGTCGGCTACACCTTC